This T cell receptor beta chain stems from a study of blood T cell repertoires in COVID-19. On the study more broadly: Material from acute and convalescent COVID-19 was sourced from the United States, Italy and Spain.

How the authors handled the data: Reference gene primer amplification gave estimated nucleated cell counts. Sequenced by immunoSEQ multiplex PCR; TCRdb stores in-frame clones only, minus some. That table supplies the V and J calls and clone size; D and trimming were determined from the DNA. This sample has fewer than 75,000 clones; roughly 84% occur once, and the top ten carry over 6%. V lost 9 bases and J 0 bases, leaving 26 bases between the germline ends. In germline, CDR1 is KGHDR, CDR2 SFDVKD. This CDR3 comprises 19 residues. This clonotype was sampled from a man aged 45 to 65 with active COVID-19. The genes are TRBV24-1 and TRBJ1-5, with unresolved D. The sample comprised peripheral blood. The CDR3 here is CATFPGGRRARISNQPQHF. Here the CDR3 DNA reads TGTGCCACCTTCCCCGGCGGGCGTAGGGCGAGGATTAGCAATCAGCCCCAGCATTTT.